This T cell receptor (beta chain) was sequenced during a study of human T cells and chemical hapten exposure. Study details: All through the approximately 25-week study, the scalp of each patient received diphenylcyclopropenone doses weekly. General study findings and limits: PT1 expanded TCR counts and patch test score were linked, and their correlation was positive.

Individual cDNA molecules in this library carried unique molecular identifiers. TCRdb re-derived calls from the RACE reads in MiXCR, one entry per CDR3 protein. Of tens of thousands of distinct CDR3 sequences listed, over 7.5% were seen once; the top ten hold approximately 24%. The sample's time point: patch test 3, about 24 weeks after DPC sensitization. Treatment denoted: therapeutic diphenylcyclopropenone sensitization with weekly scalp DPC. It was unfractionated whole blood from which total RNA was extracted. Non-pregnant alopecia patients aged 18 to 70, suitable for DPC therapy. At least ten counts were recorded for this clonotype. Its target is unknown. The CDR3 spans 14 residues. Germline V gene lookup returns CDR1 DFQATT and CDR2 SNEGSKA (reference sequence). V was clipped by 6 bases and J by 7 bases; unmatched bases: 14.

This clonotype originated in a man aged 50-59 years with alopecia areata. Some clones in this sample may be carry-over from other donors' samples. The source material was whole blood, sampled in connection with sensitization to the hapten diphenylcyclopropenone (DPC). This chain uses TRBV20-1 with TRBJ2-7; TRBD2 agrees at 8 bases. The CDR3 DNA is TGCAGTGCCGGCCGAGCGGGAGACCGCGATGAGCAGTACTTC. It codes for CSAGRAGDRDEQYF.